A single sample gave rise to the 13 T cell receptor beta chains below, sequenced in a study of cytotoxic CD8 clonotypes in ibrutinib-treated CLL. Assay used: immunoSEQ multiplex PCR; TCRdb lists only in-frame clones, some missing. The table includes around 250,000 clones, 60% to 75% detected once. The sample was PBMCs, taken after 24 months of ibrutinib treatment. The receptors stem from a human donor with chronic lymphocytic leukemia.

This chain joins TRBV4-3 and TRBJ1-2; D unclear. Germline V gene lookup returns CDR1 LGHNA and CDR2 YSLEER. The CDR3 sequence is 14 residues long. V lost 5 bases and J lost 3, with 13 bases in between. CDR3 loop: CASSDLHNDYGYTF. CDR3 DNA sequence: TGCGCCAGCAGCGACCTCCACAACGACTATGGCTACACCTTC.

V is TRBV5-1 and J is TRBJ1-4; no reliable D call. The CDR3 runs 14 residues. V lost 0 bases and J 7 bases, leaving 10 bases between the germline ends. Germline assignment: CDR1 SGHRS and CDR2 YFSETQ. The CDR3 protein is CASSLEAESEKLFF. The DNA of the CDR3 is TGCGCCAGCAGCTTGGAGGCCGAATCTGAAAAACTGTTTTTT.

V gene TRBV7-9 combines with J gene TRBJ2-1; D is perhaps TRBD2 (6 bases). Trimming took off 5 bases at V and 2 bases at J, with 16 bases between the two ends. The CDR3 runs to 16 residues. In germline, CDR1 is SEHNR, CDR2 FQNEAQ (reference sequence). CDR3 in DNA: TGTGCCAGCAGCCCCCCCCGGGAGACGACCTACAATGAGCAGTTCTTC. Translating gives CASSPPRETTYNEQFF. Filled out from reference TRBV7-9 and TRBJ2-1, the complete variable domain reads DTGVSQNPRHKITKRGQNVTFRCDPISEHNRLYWYRQTLGQGPEFLTYFQNEAQLEKSRLLSDRFSAERPKGSFSTLEIQRTEQGDSAMYLCASSPPRETTYNEQFFGPGTRLTVL.

This chain joins TRBV9 and TRBJ1-1; the D gene is possibly TRBD1 (6 bases). The CDR3 runs 15 residues. Germline CDR1 is SGDLS and CDR2 is YYNGEE. The ends were cut back, 0 bases at V and 0 bases at J, with 9 bases in the middle. CDR3 in amino acids: CASSVGTEMNTEAFF. The DNA for the CDR3 is TGTGCCAGCAGCGTAGGGACAGAGATGAACACTGAAGCTTTCTTT.

This rearrangement joins TRBV4-3 to TRBJ2-6, with D possibly TRBD2 on 5 matching bases. CDR1 is LGHNA, CDR2 YSLEER, per germline. The CDR3 is 16 amino acids. V was clipped by 3 bases and J by 4 bases, with 13 bases between them. The CDR3 protein is CASSQDTGVGANVLTF. CDR3 DNA: TGCGCCAGCAGCCAGGATACCGGGGTCGGGGCCAACGTCCTGACTTTC.

CDR3 coding DNA: TGTGCCATCAGTGAGTCCCTGGAGCAGTTCTTC. Protein: CAISESLEQFF. V gene TRBV10-3 combines with J gene TRBJ2-1; no definite D call. CDR1 ENHRY and CDR2 SYGVKD come from the germline V gene. V lost 0 bases, J lost 10 bases, and 4 bases lay in between. The CDR3 covers 11 residues.

The sample holds a few counts of this clone. The rearrangement joins TRBV2 to TRBJ1-4; D remains ambiguous. V was cut by 4 bases and J by 8 bases, with 14 bases left in between. CDR1 SNHLY and CDR2 FYNNEI come from the germline V gene. CDR3 length: 14 residues. The CDR3 region is CASSAGSLEEKLFF. The CDR3 nucleotides read TGTGCCAGCAGTGCCGGGTCGCTAGAAGAAAAACTGTTTTTT.

This clone was seen just once. This sequence joins TRBV15 and TRBJ2-7; TRBD1 agrees at 7 bases. The CDR3 loop spans 14 amino acids. V gave up 8 bases and J gave up 4 bases; unmatched junction bases: 11. Germline CDR1 reads LNHNV; CDR2 reads YYDKDF (reference sequence). This chain's CDR3 is CATSTTGDGYEQYF. As DNA, the CDR3 is TGTGCCACCTCCACTACAGGGGATGGGTACGAGCAGTACTTC.

This clone was recorded once. The chain couples TRBV10-2 to TRBJ2-1, with a weak D call TRBD1 (6 bases). Germline V gene sequence: CDR1 WSHSY, CDR2 SAAADI. V lost 4 bases and J 7 bases, leaving 14 bases between the germline ends. The CDR3 length is 14 residues. CDR3 sequence (DNA): TGCGCCAGCAGTGCAGGGGAAGGGCGGAATGAGCAGTTCTTC. Its translation: CASSAGEGRNEQFF.

In nucleotides, the CDR3 is TGTGCCAGCAGTCCGGACACAAACACCGGGGAGCTGTTTTTT. Protein: CASSPDTNTGELFF. This chain joins TRBV2 and TRBJ2-2; TRBD1 might be the D (5 bases). The CDR3 covers 14 residues. Between the trimmed V and J ends, which lost 5 bases and 2 bases, there was a span of 9 bases. CDR1 SNHLY and CDR2 FYNNEI come from the germline V gene.

The chain employs TRBV7-3 and TRBJ2-1; no clear D. The V end was cut by 3 bases, the J end by 10 bases, with 16 bases between. Germline assignment: CDR1 SGHTA and CDR2 FQGTGA. This CDR3 is 14 amino acids long. CDR3 sequence (DNA): TGTGCCAGCAGCTTTCCGGGCCGGCATTCGGAGCAGTTCTTC. This translates into CASSFPGRHSEQFF.

The DNA of the CDR3 is TGTGCCAGCAGCTTCTCAGAATACGAGCAGTACTTC. Its protein is CASSFSEYEQYF. The rearrangement joins TRBV7-2 to TRBJ2-7; D is undetermined. Germline V gene data show CDR1 as SGHTA and CDR2 as FQGNSA. The CDR3 covers 12 residues. V lost 3 bases to trimming and J lost 4 bases, with 7 bases between them.

This chain links TRBV6-6 with TRBJ2-7; weak D call: TRBD2 (6 bases). Looked up from germline, CDR1 is MNHNY and CDR2 is SVGAGI (reference sequence). There are 13 residues in the CDR3. The V end lost 7 bases, the J end lost 4 bases, and 14 bases lay between the germline ends. The DNA for the CDR3 is TGTGCCAGCACGAGGAGGGCGGGTTACGAGCAGTACTTC. Translated, it gives CASTRRAGYEQYF.